Relative to its sample, the clone carrying this T cell receptor (beta chain) is medium-sized. The data were produced by immunoSEQ multiplex PCR, yet TCRdb's version contains in-frame clones alone and is incomplete. The sample includes approximately 9,800 clones, 60% to 70% of them seen just once. The data are from a study of immune cell composition in non-small cell lung cancer. About the study: Most cases were lung adenocarcinoma or squamous cell carcinoma.

The CDR3 contains 16 residues. Trimming pared 1 base from V and 3 bases from J, leaving 16 bases between. Germline CDR1 SGHDN, CDR2 FVKESK. The source is a human donor with non-small cell lung cancer. The specimen sequenced was lung tumor tissue. The V call is TRBV14, the J call TRBJ2-7; D unclear. CDR3 DNA sequence: TGTGCCAGCAGCCAAGGGTTAACACCCAAACTCTACGAGCAGTACTTC. Translation: CASSQGLTPKLYEQYF.